A few counts support the clone carrying this TCR beta chain. The antigen is not known. TCRdb re-derived calls from the 5' RACE reads in MiXCR, one entry per CDR3 protein. Altogether roughly 130,000 distinct CDR3 sequences are present, over 15% being singletons, with the ten largest covering approximately 5%. These data are taken from a study of T-cell memory formation after mild COVID-19. Study results and limitations: Cross-reactive memory seemingly joined, as some responding clones were found in pre-infection memory.

V gave up 1 base and J gave up 5 bases, with 12 bases separating them. Per germline, CDR1 SGHTA and CDR2 FQGNSA. The CDR3 totals 15 residues. This clonotype was sampled from a man younger than 35 who had mild COVID-19 (a few samples of this study predate the infection). Cell type and time point are not known. The chain recombines TRBV7-2 with TRBJ2-4; TRBD1 or TRBD2 may be the D gene (6 bases each). Sequenced: PBMCs or a T cell subset sorted from them (not recorded which). The DNA for the CDR3 is TGTGCCAGCAGCTTAGGGCCGGGGGCGGAAAACATTCAGTACTTC. Protein sequence: CASSLGPGAENIQYF.